The 8 T cell receptor beta chains below were found in one sample sequenced in a study of CD8+ T cells in alopecia areata. Stated treatment: oral pan-JAK inhibitor, 5-10 mg twice daily. RNA extraction and reverse transcription yielded cDNA as sequencing template. This table comes from immunoSEQ multiplex PCR, and its TCRdb copy is limited to in-frame clones, with some not included. The sample shows about 110,000 clones, 56% of them seen only once. The sample was CD4+ T cells sorted from blood, taken at week 24, from a patient treated with tofacitinib. Every receptor here comes from a human donor with alopecia areata.

This clone came up a few times. The CDR3 nucleotides are TGTGCCAGCAGCTCGAGGATCGGCCGGGAGCAGCTGTTTTTT. It translates to CASSSRIGREQLFF. This rearrangement joins TRBV7-9 to TRBJ1-4; D is unresolved. In germline, CDR1 is SEHNR, CDR2 FQNEAQ (reference sequence). V was trimmed by 4 bases and J by 14 bases, leaving 20 bases between them. The CDR3 covers 14 residues.

In this sample, this clone turned up a few times. The chain joins TRBV7-2 to TRBJ2-2; no firm D call. V shed 6 bases and J shed 4 bases, with 6 bases lying between them. CDR3 length: 12 residues. In germline, CDR1 is SGHTA, CDR2 FQGNSA. The CDR3 is CASRSGTGELFF. CDR3 coding DNA: TGTGCCAGCAGGTCGGGCACCGGGGAGCTGTTTTTT.

This clone appeared a few times. The V call is TRBV5-1, the J call TRBJ1-2; 7 bases are a match to TRBD1. With 4 bases clipped from V and 4 bases from J, the junction kept 4 bases outside the gene matches. This CDR3 spans 13 amino acids. Germline-derived CDR1 and CDR2 are SGHRS and YFSETQ. The CDR3, as DNA: TGCGCCAGCAGCCAGGGGACAGCCTATGGCTACACCTTC. This gives the protein CASSQGTAYGYTF. Full variable domain (rest looked up from reference TRBV5-1 and TRBJ1-2): KAGVTQTPRYLIKTRGQQVTLSCSPISGHRSVSWYQQTPGQGLQFLFEYFSETQRNKGNFPGRFSGRQFSNSRSEMNVSTLELGDSALYLCASSQGTAYGYTFGSGTRLTVV.

V is TRBV4-2 and J is TRBJ2-5; D call uncertain. The CDR3 length is 13 residues. Germline V gene sequence: CDR1 LGHNA, CDR2 YNFKEQ. Deletions cut 2 bases from V and 5 bases from J, with 9 bases between. CDR3 region: CASSQKIGETQYF. CDR3 bases: TGTGCCAGCAGCCAAAAGATCGGGGAGACCCAGTACTTC.

This clone was seen once. V usage is TRBV5-1 and J usage is TRBJ2-3; D unresolved. CDR1 SGHRS and CDR2 YFSETQ come from the germline V gene. The ends were cut back, 3 bases at V and 2 bases at J, with 13 bases in the middle. The CDR3 consists of 15 residues. This chain's CDR3 is CASSSNSRSTDTQYF. CDR3 DNA sequence: TGCGCCAGCAGCTCAAATAGCCGCTCCACAGATACGCAGTATTTT.

The chain links TRBV7-2 to TRBJ2-7; TRBD1 is a possible D gene (6 bases). The CDR3 runs 14 residues. Germline loops: CDR1 SGHTA, CDR2 FQGNSA. V lost 3 bases, J lost 3 bases, and 12 bases lay in between. The CDR3 loop reads CASSFRDTYYEQYF. Here the CDR3 DNA reads TGTGCCAGCAGCTTCCGGGACACATACTACGAGCAGTACTTC.

This clone occurred a few times. V and J are TRBV29-1 and TRBJ2-5; 8 nucleotides align to TRBD2. CDR3 length: 12 residues. Unmatched junction bases numbered 0, after V lost 4 bases and J lost 2 bases. Germline assignment: CDR1 SQVTM and CDR2 ANQGSEA. The CDR3: CSVGGGQETQYF. The CDR3 DNA reads as TGCAGCGTTGGCGGGGGGCAAGAGACCCAGTACTTC.

The chain couples TRBV5-1 to TRBJ2-2; the D gene is possibly TRBD1 (6 bases). The CDR3 length is 15 residues. Trimming stripped 1 base from V and 3 bases from J, with 10 bases between. CDR1 is SGHRS and CDR2 is YFSETQ in the germline V gene. Written as DNA, the CDR3 is TGCGCCAGCAGCTTGAGGGGGACGGACACCGGGGAGCTGTTTTTT. It yields the protein CASSLRGTDTGELFF.